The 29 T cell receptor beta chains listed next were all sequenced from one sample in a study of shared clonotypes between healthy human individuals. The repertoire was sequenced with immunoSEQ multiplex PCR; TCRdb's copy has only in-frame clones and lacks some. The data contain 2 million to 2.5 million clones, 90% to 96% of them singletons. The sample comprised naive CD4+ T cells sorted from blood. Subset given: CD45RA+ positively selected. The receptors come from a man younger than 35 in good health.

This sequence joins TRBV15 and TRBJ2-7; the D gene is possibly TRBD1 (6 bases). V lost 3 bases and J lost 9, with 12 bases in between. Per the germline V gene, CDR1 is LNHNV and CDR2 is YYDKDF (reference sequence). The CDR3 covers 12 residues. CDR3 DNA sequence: TGTGCCACCAGCAGGGACAGAGCCGGGCAGTACTTC. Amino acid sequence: CATSRDRAGQYF.

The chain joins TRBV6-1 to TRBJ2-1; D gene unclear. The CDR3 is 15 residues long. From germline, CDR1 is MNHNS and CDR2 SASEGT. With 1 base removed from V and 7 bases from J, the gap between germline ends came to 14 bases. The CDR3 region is CASSEGVVRLNEQFF. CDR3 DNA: TGTGCCAGCAGTGAAGGGGTCGTCCGCCTTAATGAGCAGTTCTTC.

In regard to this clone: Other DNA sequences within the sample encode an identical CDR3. CDR3 residues: CASSRTGYEQYF. The CDR3 nucleotides are TGTGCCAGCTCTCGGACGGGATACGAGCAGTACTTC. The gene calls are TRBV18 and TRBJ2-7; tentative D call: TRBD2 (5 bases). Trimming left V 6 bases short and J 4 bases short, with 10 bases between. The germline V gene encodes CDR1 KGHSH and CDR2 LQKENI. The CDR3 consists of 12 residues.

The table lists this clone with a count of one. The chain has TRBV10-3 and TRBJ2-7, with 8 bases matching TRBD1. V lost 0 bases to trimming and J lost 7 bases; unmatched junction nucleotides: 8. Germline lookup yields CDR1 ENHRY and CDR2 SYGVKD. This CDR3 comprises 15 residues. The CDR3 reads CAISESGRGRWEQYF. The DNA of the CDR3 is TGTGCCATCAGTGAGTCGGGCAGGGGGCGGTGGGAGCAGTACTTC.

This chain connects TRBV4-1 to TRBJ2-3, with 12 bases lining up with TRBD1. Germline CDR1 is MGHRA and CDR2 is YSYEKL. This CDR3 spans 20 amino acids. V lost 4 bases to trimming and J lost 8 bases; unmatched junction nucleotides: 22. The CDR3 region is CASSLSNRDRGRPGASTQYF. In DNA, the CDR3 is TGCGCCAGCAGCCTATCGAACCGGGACAGGGGGCGCCCCGGGGCGTCTACGCAGTATTTT.

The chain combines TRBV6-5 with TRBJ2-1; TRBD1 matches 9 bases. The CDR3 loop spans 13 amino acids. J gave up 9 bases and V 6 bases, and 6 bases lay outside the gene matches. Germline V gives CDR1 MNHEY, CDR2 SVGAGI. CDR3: CASREGQGGEQFF. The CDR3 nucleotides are TGTGCCAGCAGAGAGGGACAGGGTGGTGAGCAGTTCTTC.

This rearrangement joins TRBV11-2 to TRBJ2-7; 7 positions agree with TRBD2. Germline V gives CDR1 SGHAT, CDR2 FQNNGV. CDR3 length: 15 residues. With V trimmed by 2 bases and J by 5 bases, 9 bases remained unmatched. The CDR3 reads CASSLNGRALNEQYF. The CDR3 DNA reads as TGTGCCAGCAGCTTAAATGGGAGGGCCCTCAACGAGCAGTACTTC.

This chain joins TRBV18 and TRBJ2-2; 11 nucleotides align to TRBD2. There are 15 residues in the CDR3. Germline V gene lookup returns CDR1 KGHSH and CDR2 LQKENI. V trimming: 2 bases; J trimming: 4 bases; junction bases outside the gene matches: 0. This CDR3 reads CASSPTSGGTGELFF. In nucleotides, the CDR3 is TGTGCCAGCTCACCAACTAGCGGGGGCACCGGGGAGCTGTTTTTT.

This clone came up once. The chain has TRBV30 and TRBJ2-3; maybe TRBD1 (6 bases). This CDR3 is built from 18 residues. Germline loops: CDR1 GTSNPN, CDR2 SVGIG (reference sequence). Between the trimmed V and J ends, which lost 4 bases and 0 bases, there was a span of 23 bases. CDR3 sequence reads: CAWTRGTTGPFSTDTQYF. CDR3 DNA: TGTGCCTGGACACGGGGAACGACAGGTCCTTTTAGCACAGATACGCAGTATTTT.

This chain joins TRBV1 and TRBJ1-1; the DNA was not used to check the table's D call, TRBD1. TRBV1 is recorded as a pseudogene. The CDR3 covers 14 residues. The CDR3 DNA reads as TGCACCAGCAGCCCCAATTTCGACAGGGGAGAAGCTTTCTTT. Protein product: CTSSPNFDRGEAFF.

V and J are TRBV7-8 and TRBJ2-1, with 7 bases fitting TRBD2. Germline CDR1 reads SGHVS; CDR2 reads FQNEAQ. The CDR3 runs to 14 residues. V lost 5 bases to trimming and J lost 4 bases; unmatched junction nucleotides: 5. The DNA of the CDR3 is TGTGCCAGCAGCCGACTGGGGGGGTACAATGAGCAGTTCTTC. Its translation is CASSRLGGYNEQFF.

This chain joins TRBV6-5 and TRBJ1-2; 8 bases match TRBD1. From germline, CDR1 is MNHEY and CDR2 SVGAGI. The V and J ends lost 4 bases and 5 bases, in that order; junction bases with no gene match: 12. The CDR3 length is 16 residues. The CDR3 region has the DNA TGTGCCAGCAGTTCCACAGGACAGGGAAGAGGGTATGGCTACACCTTC. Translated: CASSSTGQGRGYGYTF.

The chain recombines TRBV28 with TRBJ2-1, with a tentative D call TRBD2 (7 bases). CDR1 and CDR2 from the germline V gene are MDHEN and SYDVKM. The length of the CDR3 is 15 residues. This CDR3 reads CAHVRGGQSYNEQFF. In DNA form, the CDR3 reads TGTGCTCATGTTAGGGGGGGCCAGTCCTACAATGAGCAGTTCTTC.

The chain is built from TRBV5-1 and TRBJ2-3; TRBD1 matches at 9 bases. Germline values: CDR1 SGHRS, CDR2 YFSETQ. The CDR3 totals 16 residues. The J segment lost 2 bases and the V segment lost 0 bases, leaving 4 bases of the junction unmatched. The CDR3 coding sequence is TGCGCCAGCAGCTTGGAAGGGACAGGGTTCACAGATACGCAGTATTTT. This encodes CASSLEGTGFTDTQYF.

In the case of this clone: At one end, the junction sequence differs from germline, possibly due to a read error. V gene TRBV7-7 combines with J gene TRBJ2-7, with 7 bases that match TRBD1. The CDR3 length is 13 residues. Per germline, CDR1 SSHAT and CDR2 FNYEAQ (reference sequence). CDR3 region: CASSQDRSSEQYF. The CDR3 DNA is TGTGCTAGCAGCCAGGACAGGAGTAGCGAGCAGTACTTC. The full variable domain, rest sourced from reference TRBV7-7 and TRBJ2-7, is GAGVSQSPRYKVTKRGQDVTLRCDPISSHATLYWYQQALGQGPEFLTYFNYEAQPDKSGLPSDRFSAERPEGSISTLTIQRTEQRDSAMYRCASSQDRSSEQYFGPGTRLTVT.

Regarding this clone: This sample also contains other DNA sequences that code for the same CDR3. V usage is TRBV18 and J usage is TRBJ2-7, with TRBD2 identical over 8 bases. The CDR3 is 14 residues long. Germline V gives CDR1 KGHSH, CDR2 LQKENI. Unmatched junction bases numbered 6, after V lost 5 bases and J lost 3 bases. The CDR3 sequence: CASSRTSGSYEQYF. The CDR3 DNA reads TGTGCCAGCTCAAGGACCAGCGGGAGCTACGAGCAGTACTTC.

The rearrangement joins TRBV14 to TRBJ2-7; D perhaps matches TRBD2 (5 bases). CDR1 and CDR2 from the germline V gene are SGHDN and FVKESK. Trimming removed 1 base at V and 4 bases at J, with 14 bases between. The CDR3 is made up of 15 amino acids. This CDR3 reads CASSQALGLSYEQYF. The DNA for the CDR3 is TGTGCCAGCAGCCAAGCCCTCGGACTGAGTTACGAGCAGTACTTC.

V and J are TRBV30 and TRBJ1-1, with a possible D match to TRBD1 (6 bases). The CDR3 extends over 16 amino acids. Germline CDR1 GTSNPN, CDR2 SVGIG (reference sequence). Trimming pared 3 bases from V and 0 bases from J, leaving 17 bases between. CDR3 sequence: CAWRGSDRYLNTEAFF. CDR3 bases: TGTGCCTGGAGAGGGTCGGACAGATACTTGAACACTGAAGCTTTCTTT.

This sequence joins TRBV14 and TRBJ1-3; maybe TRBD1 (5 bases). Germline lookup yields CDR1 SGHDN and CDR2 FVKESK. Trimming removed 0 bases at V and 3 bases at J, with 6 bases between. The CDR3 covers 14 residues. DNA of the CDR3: TGTGCCAGCAGCCAAGACAGGGTTGGAAACACCATATATTTT. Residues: CASSQDRVGNTIYF.

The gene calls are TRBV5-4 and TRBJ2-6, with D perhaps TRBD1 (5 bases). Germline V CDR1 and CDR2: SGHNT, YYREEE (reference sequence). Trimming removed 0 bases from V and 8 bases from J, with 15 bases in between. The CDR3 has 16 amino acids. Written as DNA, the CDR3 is TGTGCCAGCAGCTTGGGAGTGACAGCCTTCTCCAACGTCCTGACTTTC. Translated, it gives CASSLGVTAFSNVLTF.

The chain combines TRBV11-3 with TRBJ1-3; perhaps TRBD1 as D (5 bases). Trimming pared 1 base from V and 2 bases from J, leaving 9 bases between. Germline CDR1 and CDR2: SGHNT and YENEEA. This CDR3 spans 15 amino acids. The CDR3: CASSLAGVAGNTIYF. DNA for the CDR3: TGTGCCAGCAGCTTAGCGGGGGTTGCTGGAAACACCATATATTTT.

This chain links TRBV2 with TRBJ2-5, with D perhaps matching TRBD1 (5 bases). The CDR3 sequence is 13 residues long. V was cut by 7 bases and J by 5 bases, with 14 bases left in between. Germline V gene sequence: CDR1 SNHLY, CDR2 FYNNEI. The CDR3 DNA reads TGTGCCAGCAAAAGTCAGGGTTGGGAGACCCAGTACTTC. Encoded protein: CASKSQGWETQYF.

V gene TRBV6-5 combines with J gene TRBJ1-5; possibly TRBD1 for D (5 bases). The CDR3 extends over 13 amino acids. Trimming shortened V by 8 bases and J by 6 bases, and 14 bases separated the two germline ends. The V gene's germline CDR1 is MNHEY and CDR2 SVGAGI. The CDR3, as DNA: TGTGCCAGCGGGCAGGGTGTAGGTCAGCCCCAGCATTTT. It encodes CASGQGVGQPQHF.

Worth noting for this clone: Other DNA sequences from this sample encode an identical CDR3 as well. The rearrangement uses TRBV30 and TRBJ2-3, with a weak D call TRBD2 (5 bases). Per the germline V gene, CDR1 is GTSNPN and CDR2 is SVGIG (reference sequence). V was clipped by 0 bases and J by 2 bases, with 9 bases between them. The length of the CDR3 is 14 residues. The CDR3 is CAWSVRGSTDTQYF. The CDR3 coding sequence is TGTGCCTGGAGTGTACGGGGTTCCACAGATACGCAGTATTTT.

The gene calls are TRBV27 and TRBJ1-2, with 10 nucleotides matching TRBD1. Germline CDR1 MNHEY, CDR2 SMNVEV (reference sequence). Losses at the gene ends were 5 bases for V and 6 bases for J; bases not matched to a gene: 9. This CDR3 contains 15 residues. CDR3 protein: CASSPRTGGTDGYTF. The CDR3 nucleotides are TGTGCCAGCAGTCCACGGACAGGGGGGACGGATGGCTACACCTTC.

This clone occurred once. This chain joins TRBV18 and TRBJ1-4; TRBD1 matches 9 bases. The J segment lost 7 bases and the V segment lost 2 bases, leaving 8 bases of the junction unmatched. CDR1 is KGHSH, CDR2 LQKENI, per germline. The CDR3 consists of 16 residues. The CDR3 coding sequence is TGTGCCAGCTCACCAACGACAGGGGGGGCGCGTGAAAAACTGTTTTTT. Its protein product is CASSPTTGGAREKLFF.

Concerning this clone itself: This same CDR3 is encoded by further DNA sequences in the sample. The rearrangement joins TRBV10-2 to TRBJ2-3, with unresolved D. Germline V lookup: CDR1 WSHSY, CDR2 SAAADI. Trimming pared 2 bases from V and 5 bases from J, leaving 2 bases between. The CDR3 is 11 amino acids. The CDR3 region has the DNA TGCGCCAGCAGTGAGCTAGATACGCAGTATTTT. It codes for CASSELDTQYF.

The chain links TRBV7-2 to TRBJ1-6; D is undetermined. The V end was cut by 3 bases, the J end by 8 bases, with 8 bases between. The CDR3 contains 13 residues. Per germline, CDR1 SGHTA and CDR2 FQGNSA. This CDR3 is CASSFSLDSPLHF. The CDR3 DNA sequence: TGTGCCAGCAGCTTTTCCCTAGATTCACCCCTCCACTTT.

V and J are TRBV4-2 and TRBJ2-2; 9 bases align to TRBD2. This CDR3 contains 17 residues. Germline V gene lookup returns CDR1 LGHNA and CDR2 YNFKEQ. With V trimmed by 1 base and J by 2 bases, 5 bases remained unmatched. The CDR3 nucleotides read TGTGCCAGCAGCCAAGTAGGTAGCGGGGGAAACACCGGGGAGCTGTTTTTT. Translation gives CASSQVGSGGNTGELFF.